Below are 32 T cell receptor beta chains sequenced from a single sample in a study of blood T cell repertoires in COVID-19. The method was immunoSEQ multiplex PCR; TCRdb's version includes in-frame clones alone and lacks a portion of them. The sample lists just under 60,000 clones, roughly 84% occurring once. Source material: peripheral blood. The receptors were gathered from a man older than 75 with COVID-19, enrolled during active disease.

V and J are TRBV9 and TRBJ2-7, with D perhaps matching TRBD2 (7 bases). This CDR3 spans 14 amino acids. CDR1 is SGDLS and CDR2 is YYNGEE in the germline V gene. V was cut by 4 bases and J by 3 bases, with 14 bases left in between. CDR3 loop: CASSQGGGYYEQYF. The CDR3 DNA is TGTGCCAGCAGCCAGGGCGGGGGCTACTACGAGCAGTACTTC.

The chain joins TRBV7-2 to TRBJ1-4; 8 bases fit TRBD1. V was pared by 6 bases and J by 3 bases, with 3 bases of the junction left unmatched. Germline V CDR1 and CDR2: SGHTA, FQGNSA. The CDR3 is made up of 14 amino acids. The CDR3 reads CASSAGGANEKLFF. As DNA, the CDR3 is TGTGCCAGCAGTGCAGGGGGCGCTAATGAAAAACTGTTTTTT.

The rearrangement links TRBV18 to TRBJ2-1; 7 bases line up with TRBD1. Unmatched junction bases numbered 3, after V lost 4 bases and J lost 0 bases. Germline CDR1 and CDR2: KGHSH and LQKENI. The CDR3 is 15 residues long. In DNA form, the CDR3 reads TGTGCCAGCTCACAACAGGGGAGCTCCTACAATGAGCAGTTCTTC. This translates into CASSQQGSSYNEQFF.

J is TRBJ1-2 and V is TRBV4-3; the match to TRBD1 covers 7 bases. Germline V gives CDR1 LGHNA, CDR2 YSLEER. The V segment lost 2 bases and the J segment 4 bases; nucleotides outside the gene matches: 10. The CDR3 runs 16 residues. CDR3 nucleotide sequence: TGCGCCAGCAGCCAATCCCAAACTGGGACAGCCTATGGCTACACCTTC. It translates to CASSQSQTGTAYGYTF.

The chain joins TRBV24-1 to TRBJ1-4, with 7 nucleotides matching TRBD1. Germline assignment: CDR1 KGHDR and CDR2 SFDVKD. There are 15 residues in the CDR3. With V trimmed by 3 bases and J by 0 bases, 0 bases remained unmatched. The CDR3 region has the DNA TGTGCCACCAGTGATGGGACAGCAACTAATGAAAAACTGTTTTTT. Translation: CATSDGTATNEKLFF.

The genes are TRBV6-5 and TRBJ1-2; unclear D gene. Between the trimmed V and J ends, which lost 7 bases and 8 bases, there was a span of 14 bases. CDR1 and CDR2 from the germline V gene are MNHEY and SVGAGI. The CDR3 is 12 residues long. CDR3 region: CASTPTGWGYTF. CDR3 nucleotide sequence: TGTGCCAGCACCCCTACGGGGTGGGGCTACACCTTC.

CDR3 residues: CASSQQGEKLFF. The CDR3 coding sequence is TGTGCCAGCTCACAGCAGGGGGAAAAACTGTTTTTT. The chain has TRBV18 and TRBJ1-4; D is possibly TRBD1 (6 bases). V was cut by 4 bases and J by 8 bases, with 8 bases left in between. The CDR3 has 12 amino acids. Germline V gene sequence: CDR1 KGHSH, CDR2 LQKENI.

This rearrangement joins TRBV5-1 to TRBJ2-1, with D perhaps matching TRBD1 (5 bases). The V end was cut by 6 bases, the J end by 8 bases, with 21 bases between. In germline, CDR1 is SGHRS, CDR2 YFSETQ. The CDR3 has 15 residues. In DNA, the CDR3 is TGCGCCAGCATCCAAGGGGCTAGTATTACAGATGAGCAGTTCTTC. This gives the protein CASIQGASITDEQFF.

This clone appeared a few times. The chain uses TRBV5-1 and TRBJ1-2; 8 nucleotides line up with TRBD1. The V segment lost 7 bases and the J segment 4 bases; nucleotides outside the gene matches: 15. The CDR3 is 16 residues long. Germline V lookup: CDR1 SGHRS, CDR2 YFSETQ. CDR3 region: CASGWVGQGLSYGYTF. As DNA, the CDR3 is TGCGCCAGCGGCTGGGTTGGACAGGGACTAAGCTATGGCTACACCTTC.

The CDR3: CASSTGSRGGGQPQHF. CDR3 nucleotides: TGTGCCAGTAGTACAGGGTCGAGGGGAGGAGGCCAGCCCCAGCATTTT. The chain uses TRBV19 and TRBJ1-5, with a possible D match to TRBD1 (5 bases). The CDR3 is made up of 16 amino acids. The germline V gene has CDR1 LNHDA and CDR2 SQIVND (reference sequence). The V and J ends lost 4 bases and 7 bases respectively, with 20 bases between them.

The chain recombines TRBV5-1 with TRBJ1-2; weak D call: TRBD1 (5 bases). This CDR3 has 18 residues. The germline gives CDR1 SGHRS, CDR2 YFSETQ. Trimming stripped 4 bases from V and 2 bases from J, with 24 bases between. The DNA for the CDR3 is TGCGCCAGCAGCCCGGGGAGTGGGACTAGGACAACCAACTATGGCTACACCTTC. Translated, it gives CASSPGSGTRTTNYGYTF.

This clone occurred a few times. The rearrangement uses TRBV30 and TRBJ1-5; 12 bases agree with TRBD1. Germline-derived CDR1 and CDR2 are GTSNPN and SVGIG (reference sequence). The CDR3 runs to 15 residues. The trim removed 3 bases at V and 6 bases at J, leaving 6 bases unmatched. The CDR3 protein is CAWSAGQGAFQPQHF. The CDR3 DNA is TGTGCCTGGAGCGCGGGACAGGGGGCCTTTCAGCCCCAGCATTTT.

CDR3: CASSPDRGLNSPLHF. CDR3 coding DNA: TGTGCCAGCAGTCCCGACAGGGGGCTGAATTCACCCCTCCACTTT. J is TRBJ1-6 and V is TRBV27; 10 positions match TRBD1. J gave up 7 bases and V 5 bases, and 5 bases lay outside the gene matches. There are 15 residues in the CDR3. Germline CDR1 is MNHEY and CDR2 is SMNVEV (reference sequence).

This chain joins TRBV7-9 and TRBJ1-1, with a weak D call TRBD1 (5 bases). The CDR3 extends over 14 amino acids. The germline V gene encodes CDR1 SEHNR and CDR2 FQNEAQ (reference sequence). The V and J ends lost 3 bases and 11 bases respectively, with 19 bases between them. The CDR3 DNA is TGTGCCAGCAGCTTCGGGGGTGTTCAAGGGAACGCTTTCTTT. Translated: CASSFGGVQGNAFF.

This clone appeared once. The chain uses TRBV29-1 and TRBJ1-1, with 7 bases matching TRBD1. J gave up 5 bases and V 6 bases, and 9 bases lay outside the gene matches. CDR3 length: 13 residues. Germline-derived CDR1 and CDR2 are SQVTM and ANQGSEA. The DNA for the CDR3 is TGCAGCGTCGTCGGGACAGTTGGGACTGAAGCTTTCTTT. Translated, it gives CSVVGTVGTEAFF.

This chain links TRBV20-1 with TRBJ1-2; D is ambiguous. The CDR3 loop spans 12 amino acids. Per the germline V gene, CDR1 is DFQATT and CDR2 is SNEGSKA (reference sequence). Trimming shortened V by 3 bases and J by 5 bases, and 10 bases separated the two germline ends. The CDR3, as DNA: TGCAGTGCTAGTCCTAGACGTTATGGCTACACCTTC. It codes for CSASPRRYGYTF.

V is TRBV27 and J is TRBJ1-2; TRBD1 agrees at 7 bases. Losses at the gene ends were 5 bases for V and 2 bases for J; bases not matched to a gene: 5. In germline, CDR1 is MNHEY, CDR2 SMNVEV (reference sequence). The CDR3 spans 14 residues. The CDR3 DNA is TGTGCCAGCAGTGCCCGACAGGGAAACTATGGCTACACCTTC. It codes for CASSARQGNYGYTF.

Written as DNA, the CDR3 is TGTGCCAGTAGTATTCGGGGAGGGGGCAATCAGCCCCAGCATTTT. Translating it yields CASSIRGGGNQPQHF. V usage is TRBV19 and J usage is TRBJ1-5; tentative D call: TRBD1 (5 bases). Germline assignment: CDR1 LNHDA and CDR2 SQIVND (reference sequence). The germline V and J ends were trimmed by 3 bases and 2 bases, with 11 bases remaining between them. The length of the CDR3 is 15 residues.

This chain joins TRBV5-5 and TRBJ2-7, with 10 bases aligning to TRBD1. The junction had 5 bases not matched to a gene; V was cut back by 3 bases and J by 2 bases. The germline CDR1 and CDR2 sequences are SGHKS and YYEKEE (reference sequence). The CDR3 contains 15 residues. In DNA, the CDR3 is TGTGCCAGCAGCTGGGGACAGGGGCTTACCTACGAGCAGTACTTC. Translating it yields CASSWGQGLTYEQYF.

This clone turned up a few times. The chain employs TRBV4-2 and TRBJ1-5; 7 bases align to TRBD1. The CDR3 is made up of 15 amino acids. Germline-derived CDR1 and CDR2 are LGHNA and YNFKEQ. V lost 0 bases and J lost 7; bases outside the gene matches: 6. The CDR3 DNA sequence: TGTGCCAGCAGCCAAGATGGGGACAGTGGGCAGCCCCAGCATTTT. This gives the protein CASSQDGDSGQPQHF.

The gene calls are TRBV7-8 and TRBJ1-5; D is possibly TRBD1 (6 bases). The germline V and J ends were trimmed by 1 base and 6 bases, with 13 bases remaining between them. This CDR3 is built from 15 residues. CDR1 and CDR2 from the germline V gene are SGHVS and FQNEAQ. The CDR3 nucleotides are TGTGCCAGCAGCTTAGTGGACAGCCCAGGTCAGCCCCAGCATTTT. Translated: CASSLVDSPGQPQHF. Together with reference TRBV7-8 and TRBJ1-5, the CDR3 gives the full variable domain: GAGVSQSPRYKVAKRGQDVALRCDPISGHVSLFWYQQALGQGPEFLTYFQNEAQLDKSGLPSDRFFAERPEGSVSTLKIQRTQQEDSAVYLCASSLVDSPGQPQHFGDGTRLSIL.

J is TRBJ2-3 and V is TRBV19, with unresolved D. CDR1 LNHDA and CDR2 SQIVND come from the germline V gene (reference sequence). The CDR3 loop spans 13 amino acids. V dropped 2 bases and J dropped 4 bases, with 7 bases sitting between them. The CDR3 region is CASSISRADTQYF. DNA of the CDR3: TGTGCCAGTAGTATATCTCGGGCAGATACGCAGTATTTT.

This chain joins TRBV7-9 and TRBJ2-1, with D uncertain. Germline assignment: CDR1 SEHNR and CDR2 FQNEAQ (reference sequence). This CDR3 has 11 residues. V was clipped by 5 bases and J by 10 bases, with 9 bases between them. The chain's CDR3 is CASSLRWEQFF. The CDR3 region has the DNA TGTGCCAGCAGCCTCCGGTGGGAGCAGTTCTTC.

This clone was recorded only once. The chain employs TRBV5-1 and TRBJ2-1, with D perhaps TRBD1 (6 bases). Germline lookup yields CDR1 SGHRS and CDR2 YFSETQ. This CDR3 is 16 amino acids long. With 4 bases removed from V and 2 bases from J, the gap between germline ends came to 16 bases. The CDR3 sequence is CASSVSGTQTYNEQFF. The CDR3 coding sequence is TGCGCCAGCAGCGTTTCCGGGACACAAACCTACAATGAGCAGTTCTTC.

The chain links TRBV28 to TRBJ2-1; 7 bases align to TRBD1. Per germline, CDR1 MDHEN and CDR2 SYDVKM. V trimming: 2 bases; J trimming: 6 bases; junction bases outside the gene matches: 1. CDR3 length: 13 residues. As DNA, the CDR3 is TGTGCCAGCAGTTTAGACAGGGTCAATGAGCAGTTCTTC. The encoded protein is CASSLDRVNEQFF.

This chain connects TRBV29-1 to TRBJ1-4, with 7 bases lining up with TRBD1. This CDR3 has 12 residues. J lost 8 bases, V lost 4 bases, and 4 bases had no gene match. The germline CDR1 and CDR2 sequences are SQVTM and ANQGSEA. CDR3 nucleotide sequence: TGCAGCGTTGGGCAGGGGGAAGAAAAACTGTTTTTT. Encoded protein: CSVGQGEEKLFF.

V usage is TRBV6-5 and J usage is TRBJ1-3; possibly TRBD1 for D (5 bases). Germline-derived CDR1 and CDR2 are MNHEY and SVGAGI. The CDR3 is 15 residues long. The V gene lost 9 bases and the J gene lost 0 bases, with 15 bases spanning the gap. For the CDR3, the DNA is TGTGCCAGGACGGACAAACGGAGCTCTGGAAACACCATATATTTT. Translating gives CARTDKRSSGNTIYF.

The V and J genes are TRBV7-9 and TRBJ1-2; D ambiguous. V was pared by 2 bases and J by 6 bases, with 10 bases between. This CDR3 region has 13 residues. The germline gives CDR1 SEHNR, CDR2 FQNEAQ (reference sequence). The CDR3 DNA follows: TGTGCCAGCAGCTTACCGTGGGAGGATGGCTACACCTTC. This translates into CASSLPWEDGYTF.

The V and J genes are TRBV5-4 and TRBJ1-1; no clear D gene. Germline CDR1 reads SGHNT; CDR2 reads YYREEE (reference sequence). This CDR3 contains 15 residues. The V end was cut by 4 bases, the J end by 1 base, with 14 bases between. The CDR3 DNA follows: TGTGCCAGCAGCCCGGGAGGGTTGGCGAACACTGAAGCTTTCTTT. Translated, it gives CASSPGGLANTEAFF.

The J gene is TRBJ2-1, the V gene TRBV10-1, with 13 bases matching TRBD2. CDR1 is WNHNN, CDR2 SYGVQD, per germline (reference sequence). The CDR3 contains 16 residues. Trimming removed 7 bases from V and 9 bases from J; junction bases left unmatched: 12. CDR3 sequence reads: CASTSSGTSGTGEQFF. The CDR3 region has the DNA TGCGCCAGCACCAGTTCCGGGACTAGCGGGACAGGTGAGCAGTTCTTC.

The chain joins TRBV6-1 to TRBJ1-2; a weak D match, TRBD1 (6 bases). CDR1 is MNHNS, CDR2 SASEGT, per germline. Trimming stripped 2 bases from V and 2 bases from J, with 12 bases between. The CDR3 totals 15 residues. DNA for the CDR3: TGTGCCAGCAGTGAATGGAACAGGGACAACTATGGCTACACCTTC. It codes for CASSEWNRDNYGYTF.

The J gene is TRBJ2-1, the V gene TRBV7-9; possible D gene TRBD1, 5 bases. Germline lookup yields CDR1 SEHNR and CDR2 FQNEAQ (reference sequence). V lost 3 bases and J lost 4, with 13 bases in between. This CDR3 contains 15 residues. The CDR3 DNA sequence: TGTGCCAGCAGCTTGGTCACAGGACATTACAATGAGCAGTTCTTC. Its protein product is CASSLVTGHYNEQFF.